These 9 T cell receptor beta chains came from one sample sequenced in a study of shared clonotypes between healthy human individuals (TCRdb year 2020). Library preparation was by the immunoSEQ multiplex PCR assay. Not all clones reach the TCRdb copy of this immuneACCESS table, which keeps in-frame sequences only. Checked studies attribute under half of the gap to unresolved V genes and leave the rest unexplained. The sample table records roughly 2 million clones; 95% of these occur just once. 0.1% to 0.15% of the sample is held by the ten biggest clonotypes. The sequenced material came from naive CD4+ T cells sorted from blood. Per the publication, the cell subset or site label means: CD45RA+ positively selected. These receptors all come from a man between 18 and 35 years old in good health.

The chain has TRBV7-9 and TRBJ2-7, with 10 nucleotides matching TRBD1. V dropped 3 bases and J dropped 6; count of bases not matched to a gene: 11. This CDR3 is 16 amino acids long. Germline V gene data show CDR1 as SEHNR and CDR2 as FQNEAQ (reference sequence). CDR3 bases: TGTGCCAGCAGCTTTCCCCTGGGACAGGGGTTCAGCGAGCAGTACTTC. It yields the protein CASSFPLGQGFSEQYF.

The V call is TRBV7-9, the J call TRBJ2-3, with 10 bases fitting TRBD1. V shed 8 bases, J shed 2 bases, and the junction held 19 bases outside the gene matches. The germline CDR1 and CDR2 sequences are SEHNR and FQNEAQ (reference sequence). This CDR3 is 19 amino acids long. The CDR3 protein is CASSLGTGEFELFTDTQYF. In DNA form, the CDR3 reads TGTGCCAGCTCCTTAGGGACAGGGGAATTTGAGCTGTTCACAGATACGCAGTATTTT.

Remarks on this clone: Other DNA sequences in the same sample also yield this CDR3. V and J are TRBV11-2 and TRBJ1-2; D not certain. V lost 0 bases to trimming and J lost 4 bases, with 6 bases between them. The germline gives CDR1 SGHAT, CDR2 FQNNGV. This CDR3 contains 13 residues. CDR3 DNA sequence: TGTGCCAGCAGCTTAGATAGAGGCTATGGCTACACCTTC. Its protein is CASSLDRGYGYTF. Full variable domain (rest looked up from reference TRBV11-2 and TRBJ1-2): EAGVAQSPRYKIIEKRQSVAFWCNPISGHATLYWYQQILGQGPKLLIQFQNNGVVDDSQLPKDRFSAERLKGVDSTLKIQPAKLEDSAVYLCASSLDRGYGYTFGSGTRLTVV.

V gene TRBV7-3 combines with J gene TRBJ2-2, with D tentatively TRBD1 (5 bases). This CDR3 has 15 amino acids. Germline lookup yields CDR1 SGHTA and CDR2 FQGTGA. V lost 2 bases, J lost 6 bases, and 13 bases lay in between. This CDR3 reads CASSLGVGPAGELFF. DNA for the CDR3: TGTGCCAGCAGCTTAGGTGTGGGGCCCGCCGGGGAGCTGTTTTTT.

On this clone: This is likely a read error, given that the CDR3 carries no conserved phenylalanine or tryptophan at its end. The limits of the CDR3 on the DNA are not certain, so only TCRdb's listed CDR3 is given. The chain joins TRBV10-3 to TRBJ2-3; the listed D gene, TRBD2, was not tested against the DNA. CDR1 ENHRY and CDR2 SYGVKD come from the germline V gene. The CDR3 length is 9 residues, termini included. CDR3 sequence reads: CAIRPSPGE.

V usage is TRBV5-4 and J usage is TRBJ2-5; 8 nucleotides line up with TRBD1. Germline V gene lookup returns CDR1 SGHNT and CDR2 YYREEE (reference sequence). There are 16 residues in the CDR3. J lost 4 bases, V lost 1 base, and 9 bases had no gene match. The CDR3 nucleotides are TGTGCCAGCAGCTTGAGGTCGGCAGGGGGCAGAGAGACCCAGTACTTC. Protein product: CASSLRSAGGRETQYF.

This chain links TRBV29-1 with TRBJ2-3; D not certain. Germline V lookup: CDR1 SQVTM, CDR2 ANQGSEA. V gave up 5 bases and J gave up 4 bases, with 10 bases separating them. CDR3 length: 12 amino acids. The CDR3 loop is CSVSISADTQYF. CDR3 nucleotide sequence: TGCAGCGTTTCCATCTCCGCAGATACGCAGTATTTT.

This chain links TRBV9 with TRBJ2-5, with unresolved D. The germline CDR1 and CDR2 sequences are SGDLS and YYNGEE. V was pared by 2 bases and J by 0 bases, with 11 bases between. The CDR3 has 15 residues. The CDR3 DNA is TGTGCCAGCAGCGTCTTAGGGCTAGACCAAGAGACCCAGTACTTC. Amino acids: CASSVLGLDQETQYF.

The chain recombines TRBV6-6 with TRBJ2-2; D remains unclear. The V and J ends lost 6 bases and 4 bases respectively, with 9 bases between them. The germline V gene encodes CDR1 MNHNY and CDR2 SVGAGI (reference sequence). The CDR3 consists of 13 residues. The CDR3 DNA sequence: TGTGCCAGCAGCCCACCCAGCACCGGGGAGCTGTTTTTT. Its protein is CASSPPSTGELFF.